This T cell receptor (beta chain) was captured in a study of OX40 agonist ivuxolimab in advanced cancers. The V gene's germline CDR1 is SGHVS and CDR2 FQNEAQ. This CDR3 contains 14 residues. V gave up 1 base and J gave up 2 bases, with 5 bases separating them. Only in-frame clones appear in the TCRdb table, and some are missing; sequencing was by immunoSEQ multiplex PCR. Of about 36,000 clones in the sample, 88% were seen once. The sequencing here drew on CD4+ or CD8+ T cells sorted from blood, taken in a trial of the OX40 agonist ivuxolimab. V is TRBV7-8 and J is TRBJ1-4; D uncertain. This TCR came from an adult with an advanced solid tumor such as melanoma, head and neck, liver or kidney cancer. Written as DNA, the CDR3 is TGTGCCAGCAGCTTAGAGCGGACTAATGAAAAACTGTTTTTT. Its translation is CASSLERTNEKLFF.